One and the same sample provided the 18 T cell receptor beta chains below, sequenced in a study of CD8 T cells in ankylosing spondylitis. The antigens for these receptors are not known. TCRdb analysed the 5' RACE reads with MiXCR anew, one entry per CDR3 protein. The data show 350,000 to 550,000 distinct CDR3 sequences, roughly 27% seen once. Study-level results: What seemed typical of ankylosing spondylitis blood was a TCR beta motif built from several highly homologous variants.

The sample consisted of blood, either unsorted or a sorted T cell fraction (not recorded which). The source is a male donor with ankylosing spondylitis.

V gene TRBV20-1 combines with J gene TRBJ2-5, with 11 nucleotides matching TRBD2. The CDR3 covers 14 residues. The germline V gene encodes CDR1 DFQATT and CDR2 SNEGSKA (reference sequence). V lost 2 bases and J lost 5; bases outside the gene matches: 4. Here the CDR3 reads CSARYSGRGETQYF. The CDR3 bases are TGCAGTGCTAGATATAGCGGGAGGGGGGAGACCCAGTACTTC.

At least ten counts were recorded for this clonotype. The chain recombines TRBV20-1 with TRBJ2-1; TRBD2 matches at 9 bases. CDR1 is DFQATT, CDR2 SNEGSKA, per germline (reference sequence). V was pared by 5 bases and J by 6 bases, with 8 bases of the junction left unmatched. The length of the CDR3 is 14 residues. The CDR3: CSAAPGLAINEQFF. CDR3 in DNA: TGCAGTGCTGCTCCGGGACTAGCCATCAATGAGCAGTTCTTC.

This clonotype was seen a few times. The chain carries TRBV2 and TRBJ2-3, with TRBD2 identical over 8 bases. The CDR3 runs to 14 residues. CDR1 SNHLY and CDR2 FYNNEI come from the germline V gene. After removal of 8 bases from V and 2 bases from J, the junction contained 6 bases not matched to a gene. CDR3 amino acids: CASWREEVTDTQYF. The CDR3 DNA reads TGTGCCAGCTGGCGGGAGGAGGTCACAGATACGCAGTATTTT.

The chain uses TRBV3-1 and TRBJ2-3; 7 positions match TRBD2. V shed 6 bases, J shed 5 bases, and the junction held 8 bases outside the gene matches. Germline CDR1 is LGHDT and CDR2 is YNNKEL (reference sequence). The CDR3 is made up of 14 amino acids. CDR3 region: CASSHPERGDTQYF. CDR3 in DNA: TGTGCCAGCAGTCATCCTGAGCGGGGAGATACGCAGTATTTT.

This clonotype was counted a few times. This sequence joins TRBV7-8 and TRBJ2-1; tentative D call: TRBD2 (6 bases). CDR1 SGHVS and CDR2 FQNEAQ come from the germline V gene. V was pared by 2 bases and J by 6 bases, with 17 bases between. This CDR3 has 16 amino acids. The chain's CDR3 is CASSLLPGLVANEQFF. CDR3 coding DNA: TGTGCCAGCAGCTTATTACCGGGACTGGTGGCCAATGAGCAGTTCTTC.

This clonotype was seen a few times. This chain connects TRBV5-1 to TRBJ1-4, with 8 bases fitting TRBD1. Per germline, CDR1 SGHRS and CDR2 YFSETQ. The CDR3 spans 15 residues. Trimming took 5 bases from V and 3 from J; bases not matched to a gene: 6. The CDR3 DNA sequence: TGCGCCAGCAGTAACCAGGGGGCTGCTAATGAAAAACTGTTTTTT. Translated: CASSNQGAANEKLFF.

CDR3 sequence: CASSLGLAGDETQYF. DNA for the CDR3: TGCGCCAGCAGCTTGGGACTAGCGGGAGATGAGACCCAGTACTTC. The V call is TRBV5-1, the J call TRBJ2-5; 12 bases are a match to TRBD2. Germline V gene sequence: CDR1 SGHRS, CDR2 YFSETQ. V shed 0 bases and J 5 bases; nucleotides not matched to a gene: 2. The CDR3 totals 15 residues.

The chain links TRBV7-9 to TRBJ2-5; the D gene is possibly TRBD2 (6 bases). The germline V and J ends were trimmed by 4 bases and 6 bases, with 12 bases remaining between them. Per germline, CDR1 SEHNR and CDR2 FQNEAQ (reference sequence). CDR3 length: 13 residues. This CDR3 reads CASSSPGRKTQYF. The CDR3 nucleotides are TGTGCCAGCAGCTCACCAGGGAGGAAGACCCAGTACTTC.

This clonotype is a singleton in its sample. The chain combines TRBV7-2 with TRBJ1-2, with D hard to call. The CDR3 length is 13 residues. Germline V gene lookup returns CDR1 SGHTA and CDR2 FQGNSA. The ends were cut back, 3 bases at V and 5 bases at J, with 10 bases in the middle. The CDR3: CASSLEEWYGYTF. CDR3 bases: TGTGCCAGCAGCTTGGAGGAGTGGTATGGCTACACCTTC.

This clonotype was counted a few times. The chain uses TRBV24-1 and TRBJ2-7; no firm D call. The CDR3 extends over 13 amino acids. The V gene's germline CDR1 is KGHDR and CDR2 SFDVKD. Trimming pared 5 bases from V and 8 bases from J, leaving 15 bases between. The CDR3: CATSASIAHQQYF. The CDR3 DNA follows: TGTGCCACCAGTGCATCGATAGCCCACCAGCAGTACTTC.

This rearrangement joins TRBV14 to TRBJ1-1; D is possibly TRBD1 (5 bases). The CDR3 sequence is 12 residues long. The germline CDR1 and CDR2 sequences are SGHDN and FVKESK. V lost 4 bases to trimming and J lost 10 bases, with 13 bases between them. The CDR3 is CASSPYPGGAFF. The CDR3 DNA is TGTGCCAGCAGCCCGTACCCCGGGGGAGCTTTCTTT.

This clonotype was observed a handful of times. The chain joins TRBV20-1 to TRBJ2-7; no clear D gene. V was clipped by 3 bases and J by 3 bases, with 9 bases between them. This CDR3 is 12 amino acids long. CDR1 is DFQATT, CDR2 SNEGSKA, per germline (reference sequence). For the CDR3, the DNA is TGCAGTGCTAGCCCGGACGACTACGAGCAGTACGTC. This encodes CSASPDDYEQYV.

The J gene is TRBJ2-5, the V gene TRBV29-1, with D possibly being TRBD2 (6 bases). The CDR3 sequence is 12 residues long. Germline V gives CDR1 SQVTM, CDR2 ANQGSEA. The germline V and J ends were trimmed by 3 bases and 4 bases, with 9 bases remaining between them. The chain's CDR3 is CSVDTGVETQYF. CDR3 sequence (DNA): TGCAGCGTTGATACGGGAGTAGAGACCCAGTACTTC. Full variable domain (rest looked up from reference TRBV29-1 and TRBJ2-5): SAVISQKPSRDICQRGTSLTIQCQVDSQVTMMFWYRQQPGQSLTLIATANQGSEATYESGFVIDKFPISRPNLTFSTLTVSNMSPEDSSIYLCSVDTGVETQYFGPGTRLLVL.

The rearrangement joins TRBV20-1 to TRBJ1-5, with no clear D. Trimming removed 4 bases from V and 4 bases from J, with 14 bases in between. The germline gives CDR1 DFQATT, CDR2 SNEGSKA (reference sequence). The CDR3 length is 14 residues. DNA of the CDR3: TGCAGTGCTATCGTTGGAGGGTTGAATCAGCCCCAGCATTTT. Protein: CSAIVGGLNQPQHF.

In this sample, this clonotype turned up a few times. J is TRBJ2-7 and V is TRBV3-1; D unresolved. CDR1 LGHDT and CDR2 YNNKEL come from the germline V gene (reference sequence). CDR3 size: 13 residues. V was clipped by 1 base and J by 4 bases, with 8 bases between them. The CDR3 reads CASSQGYDYEQYV. CDR3 sequence (DNA): TGTGCCAGCAGCCAAGGGTACGATTACGAGCAGTACGTC.

The DNA for the CDR3 is TGCAGTGCTCTACTAGCGACTAGCACAGATACGCAGTATTTT. This gives the protein CSALLATSTDTQYF. This chain joins TRBV20-1 and TRBJ2-3; 7 nucleotides agree with TRBD2. The germline gives CDR1 DFQATT, CDR2 SNEGSKA (reference sequence). The CDR3 has 14 amino acids. V gave up 5 bases and J gave up 0 bases; unmatched junction bases: 5.

This clonotype has just a few counts. V is TRBV3-1 and J is TRBJ2-5; no clear D. Trimming left V 1 base short and J 5 bases short, with 11 bases between. Germline assignment: CDR1 LGHDT and CDR2 YNNKEL (reference sequence). This CDR3 has 14 residues. The CDR3 here is CASSQVYAGETQYF. The CDR3 DNA is TGTGCCAGCAGCCAAGTTTACGCCGGGGAGACCCAGTACTTC.

This clonotype occurred a few times. The chain joins TRBV12-3 or TRBV12-4 to TRBJ2-3; D unclear. Trimming took off 3 bases at V and 6 bases at J, with 10 bases between the two ends. The length of the CDR3 is 13 residues. The CDR3 bases are TGTGCCAGCAGTTTCGGAAACATGGATACGCAGTATTTT. Translating gives CASSFGNMDTQYF.